This TCR beta chain comes out of a study of T cells after posttransplantation cyclophosphamide. Trimming shortened V by 0 bases and J by 0 bases, and 11 bases separated the two germline ends. The CDR3 sequence is 17 residues long. Germline V gives CDR1 LGHNA, CDR2 YSLEER. On this clone: Its antigen is not identified.

The repertoire was sequenced with immunoSEQ multiplex PCR; TCRdb's copy has only in-frame clones and lacks some. The table includes 50,000 to 55,000 clones, just over 85% detected once. General study points: Later post-transplant blood repertoires were often dominated by donor CD8+ memory clones. Recipient CMV seropositivity and CMV reactivation strongly tracked TRB clonality.

This sequence was found in a man aged 30 to 45 with a blood cancer, CMV-positive, and with a related stem cell donor. The rearrangement uses TRBV4-3 and TRBJ2-2; D is ambiguous. The sample taken for sequencing was PBMCs. CDR3 in amino acids: CASSQDNQAANTGELFF. The CDR3 nucleotides read TGCGCCAGCAGCCAAGATAACCAGGCCGCGAACACCGGGGAGCTGTTTTTT.